Presented here are 32 T cell receptor beta chains from one specimen sequenced in a study of blood T cells in healthy people across ages. PCR was performed a second time for about 6 to 11 cycles using a sample-barcoded 5' primer and a J-beta primer mix. A single record per CDR3 protein comes from TCRdb applying MiXCR to the 5' RACE reads. The sample lists over 600,000 distinct CDR3 sequences, more than 55% occurring once. The sequenced sample was blood. Receptor source: a man aged 35 to 55 in good health.

This clonotype has a handful of counts. This chain connects TRBV28 to TRBJ2-5; D gene unclear. CDR1 is MDHEN, CDR2 SYDVKM, per germline. CDR3 size: 12 residues. Trimming shortened V by 4 bases and J by 11 bases, and 14 bases separated the two germline ends. Here the CDR3 reads CASSSQTRRQYF. The CDR3 nucleotides read TGTGCCAGCAGTTCCCAGACCCGGCGGCAGTACTTC.

This clonotype appeared a few times. V gene TRBV2 combines with J gene TRBJ2-1; D possibly corresponds to TRBD1 (6 bases). Germline V CDR1 and CDR2: SNHLY, FYNNEI. V was cut by 8 bases and J by 10 bases, with 21 bases left in between. The CDR3 contains 14 residues. The CDR3 spells CASRPPQGIREQFF. The CDR3 coding sequence is TGTGCCAGCCGGCCGCCACAGGGAATTCGAGAGCAGTTCTTC.

The rearrangement links TRBV6-5 to TRBJ2-4; 7 nucleotides line up with TRBD1. This CDR3 is 13 amino acids long. The V and J ends lost 5 bases and 11 bases, in that order; junction bases with no gene match: 9. Germline assignment: CDR1 MNHEY and CDR2 SVGAGI. The CDR3: CASSGVQGKFQYF. The CDR3 DNA follows: TGTGCCAGCAGTGGCGTACAGGGGAAGTTTCAGTACTTC.

As DNA, the CDR3 is TGTGCCAGCAGCGTACTCGGGACTTCCTCCTACAATGAGCAGTTCTTC. This codes for CASSVLGTSSYNEQFF. The chain carries TRBV9 and TRBJ2-1, with D possibly being TRBD2 (6 bases). V dropped 1 base and J dropped 0 bases, with 11 bases sitting between them. This CDR3 has 16 amino acids. Germline-derived CDR1 and CDR2 are SGDLS and YYNGEE.

This clonotype was observed a handful of times. The gene calls are TRBV27 and TRBJ2-7; 7 nucleotides align to TRBD1. Germline CDR1 reads MNHEY; CDR2 reads SMNVEV (reference sequence). This CDR3 region has 13 residues. V lost 6 bases, J lost 3 bases, and 5 bases stayed unmatched. In DNA form, the CDR3 reads TGTGCCAGCAGAGGGGACAGCCACTACGAGCAGTACTTC. This encodes CASRGDSHYEQYF.

This clonotype was recorded only once. The chain is built from TRBV5-5 and TRBJ2-7; D is possibly TRBD2 (5 bases). The CDR3 covers 15 residues. The germline gives CDR1 SGHKS, CDR2 YYEKEE (reference sequence). V gave up 0 bases and J gave up 3 bases, with 13 bases separating them. The CDR3 region has the DNA TGTGCCAGCAGCTTGGACCCCGGGGTCCTCTACGAGCAGTACTTC. Its protein product is CASSLDPGVLYEQYF.

The chain carries TRBV20-1 and TRBJ2-7; the D call may be TRBD1 or TRBD2 (6 bases each). Between the trimmed V and J ends, which lost 2 bases and 0 bases, there was a span of 14 bases. The CDR3 runs to 15 residues. Germline-derived CDR1 and CDR2 are DFQATT and SNEGSKA (reference sequence). In DNA form, the CDR3 reads TGCAGTGCTAGACAGGGGACTCACAGCTCCTACGAGCAGTACTTC. This gives the protein CSARQGTHSSYEQYF.

This clonotype was observed a few times. This sequence joins TRBV15 and TRBJ1-5; D gene unclear. Germline V CDR1 and CDR2: LNHNV, YYDKDF (reference sequence). The germline V and J ends were trimmed by 3 bases and 6 bases, with 18 bases remaining between them. This CDR3 comprises 16 residues. The CDR3 sequence: CATSSSLENGAQPQHF. The CDR3 coding sequence is TGTGCCACCAGCAGCTCTCTGGAAAACGGAGCTCAGCCCCAGCATTTT. The full variable domain, in which reference TRBV15 and TRBJ1-5 provide the parts outside the CDR3, is DAMVIQNPRYQVTQFGKPVTLSCSQTLNHNVMYWYQQKSSQAPKLLFHYYDKDFNNEADTPDNFQSRRPNTSFCFLDIRSPGLGDTAMYLCATSSSLENGAQPQHFGDGTRLSIL.

V gene TRBV12-3 or TRBV12-4 combines with J gene TRBJ2-7; the D gene is possibly TRBD1 (5 bases). Between the trimmed V and J ends, which lost 2 bases and 2 bases, there was a span of 13 bases. CDR3 length: 15 residues. CDR3 region: CASSLRGQSPYEQYF. CDR3 bases: TGTGCCAGCAGTTTAAGGGGCCAGTCCCCCTACGAGCAGTACTTC.

This clonotype was seen a handful of times. The chain carries TRBV6-4 and TRBJ2-1; TRBD2 agrees at 10 bases. Germline trimming cut 5 bases from V and 6 bases from J; bases unmatched to any gene: 7. The CDR3 consists of 15 residues. CDR1 MRHNA and CDR2 SNTAGT come from the germline V gene. The CDR3, as DNA: TGTGCCAGCAGTCCCAGCGGGGGGGCCTCCAATGAGCAGTTCTTC. It yields the protein CASSPSGGASNEQFF.

The rearrangement links TRBV20-1 to TRBJ1-1; no definite D call. With 5 bases removed from V and 7 bases from J, the gap between germline ends came to 17 bases. This CDR3 comprises 13 residues. Germline lookup yields CDR1 DFQATT and CDR2 SNEGSKA (reference sequence). CDR3 coding DNA: TGCAGTGCTCGAGGCAGCGGTGCCATTGAAGCTTTCTTT. Translating it yields CSARGSGAIEAFF.

The rearrangement joins TRBV11-2 to TRBJ2-3; unclear D gene. V was pared by 4 bases and J by 7 bases, with 6 bases between. The CDR3 runs 11 residues. CDR1 is SGHAT and CDR2 is FQNNGV in the germline V gene. The CDR3 DNA is TGTGCCAGCAGCTCTGACCATACGCAGTATTTT. Translation: CASSSDHTQYF.

J is TRBJ2-3 and V is TRBV7-2; no reliable D call. V was pared by 0 bases and J by 3 bases, with 13 bases between. Germline CDR1 and CDR2: SGHTA and FQGNSA. The CDR3 totals 16 residues. CDR3 in DNA: TGTGCCAGCAGCTTAGCGCGTCAGTTGATAACAGATACGCAGTATTTT. Translated: CASSLARQLITDTQYF.

The V gene is TRBV10-3, the J gene TRBJ2-3; D is unresolved. CDR1 and CDR2 (germline): ENHRY, SYGVKD. V was shortened by 10 bases and J by 3 bases, with 8 bases between the two germline ends. The CDR3 consists of 11 residues. CDR3 sequence reads: CATTSTDTQYF. CDR3 nucleotides: TGTGCCACCACTTCTACAGATACGCAGTATTTT.

The rearrangement links TRBV20-1 to TRBJ1-5; TRBD1 might be the D (5 bases). V was clipped by 3 bases and J by 0 bases, with 15 bases between them. CDR1 DFQATT and CDR2 SNEGSKA come from the germline V gene (reference sequence). There are 16 residues in the CDR3. The DNA of the CDR3 is TGCAGTGCTAGGAGGGGAATTGGAGATAGCAATCAGCCCCAGCATTTT. As protein: CSARRGIGDSNQPQHF.

J is TRBJ2-7 and V is TRBV20-1; TRBD1 matches at 8 bases. This CDR3 is 14 amino acids long. Germline loops: CDR1 DFQATT, CDR2 SNEGSKA (reference sequence). The trim removed 5 bases at V and 3 bases at J, leaving 9 bases unmatched. The CDR3 DNA reads as TGCAGTGCTTCCGGGACAGGTGGGATCTACGAGCAGTACTTC. Translated, it gives CSASGTGGIYEQYF.

This clonotype was seen ten or more times. The CDR3 is CASSRTSGGQETQYF. The CDR3 DNA is TGTGCCAGCAGCCGGACTAGCGGGGGCCAAGAGACCCAGTACTTC. The gene calls are TRBV5-6 and TRBJ2-5; 13 bases agree with TRBD2. Losses at the gene ends were 4 bases for V and 1 base for J; bases not matched to a gene: 1. Germline-derived CDR1 and CDR2 are SGHDT and YYEEEE. There are 15 residues in the CDR3.

This chain joins TRBV5-6 and TRBJ1-4, with 7 positions matching TRBD1. CDR1 SGHDT and CDR2 YYEEEE come from the germline V gene. J gave up 7 bases and V 0 bases, and 6 bases lay outside the gene matches. This CDR3 has 15 residues. Written as DNA, the CDR3 is TGTGCCAGCAGCTTGGAGACAGGGTTAACTGAAAAACTGTTTTTT. Protein product: CASSLETGLTEKLFF.

This clonotype was observed a handful of times. The rearrangement links TRBV5-1 to TRBJ2-3; D is unclear. This CDR3 is built from 15 residues. V was shortened by 4 bases and J by 2 bases, with 14 bases between the two germline ends. Germline values: CDR1 SGHRS, CDR2 YFSETQ. CDR3 region: CASSPNAHSTDTQYF. CDR3 DNA sequence: TGCGCCAGCAGCCCCAACGCCCACTCCACAGATACGCAGTATTTT.

Concerning this clonotype: A much larger clonotype is one base distant, so this may be a read error. The chain employs TRBV20-1 and TRBJ2-3; 10 nucleotides align to TRBD1. After removal of 2 bases from V and 4 bases from J, the junction contained 6 bases not matched to a gene. The germline V gene encodes CDR1 DFQATT and CDR2 SNEGSKA (reference sequence). This CDR3 comprises 15 residues. CDR3 sequence (DNA): TGCAGTGCTAGATCGGGACAGGGGTGGGCAGATACGCAGTATTTT. This codes for CSARSGQGWADTQYF.

This clonotype has a single count. This chain's CDR3 is CASSYVREGLYEQFF. In DNA form, the CDR3 reads TGTGCCAGCAGTTACGTAAGGGAGGGCCTCTATGAGCAGTTCTTC. The V and J genes are TRBV6-5 and TRBJ2-1, with 7 bases lining up with TRBD2. The length of the CDR3 is 15 residues. Germline values: CDR1 MNHEY, CDR2 SVGAGI. The trim removed 2 bases at V and 8 bases at J, leaving 9 bases unmatched.

The chain recombines TRBV7-9 with TRBJ2-5, with 10 bases matching TRBD2. Trimming removed 8 bases from V and 3 bases from J; junction bases left unmatched: 12. The CDR3 contains 16 residues. From germline, CDR1 is SEHNR and CDR2 FQNEAQ (reference sequence). The CDR3 coding sequence is TGTGCCAGCCAAAGGCGTAGCGGACTAGCGGAAGAGACCCAGTACTTC. This encodes CASQRRSGLAEETQYF.

Only a few counts were recorded for this clonotype. The chain combines TRBV7-2 with TRBJ2-5, with unresolved D. CDR3 length: 14 residues. With 5 bases removed from V and 1 base from J, the gap between germline ends came to 11 bases. Germline V CDR1 and CDR2: SGHTA, FQGNSA. In DNA, the CDR3 is TGTGCCAGCAGCCCCGCTGCGGTCCAAGAGACCCAGTACTTC. Protein sequence: CASSPAAVQETQYF.

The J gene is TRBJ1-6, the V gene TRBV28; 9 nucleotides match TRBD1. Germline V gene sequence: CDR1 MDHEN, CDR2 SYDVKM. Unmatched junction bases numbered 10, after V lost 6 bases and J lost 4 bases. This CDR3 spans 17 amino acids. This CDR3 reads CASSPIQGAGYNSPLHF. The DNA for the CDR3 is TGTGCCAGCAGCCCAATACAGGGGGCGGGATATAATTCACCCCTCCACTTT.

This sequence joins TRBV7-2 and TRBJ1-2; D is possibly TRBD1 (5 bases). Germline CDR1 and CDR2: SGHTA and FQGNSA. With 2 bases removed from V and 4 bases from J, the gap between germline ends came to 17 bases. This CDR3 is 16 amino acids long. CDR3 loop: CASSLSRWGVSYGYTF. The CDR3 DNA reads as TGTGCCAGCAGCTTATCGAGGTGGGGGGTTTCCTATGGCTACACCTTC.

The chain carries TRBV29-1 and TRBJ2-1; D might be TRBD1 (5 bases). The V gene's germline CDR1 is SQVTM and CDR2 ANQGSEA. The V gene lost 3 bases and the J gene lost 0 bases, with 9 bases spanning the gap. The CDR3 covers 14 residues. The CDR3 sequence: CSVEGQSSYNEQFF. The DNA of the CDR3 is TGCAGCGTTGAGGGGCAGAGCTCCTACAATGAGCAGTTCTTC.

The chain joins TRBV7-2 to TRBJ2-5; 12 bases map to TRBD2. With V trimmed by 1 base and J by 3 bases, 3 bases remained unmatched. The CDR3 sequence is 16 residues long. CDR1 is SGHTA and CDR2 is FQGNSA in the germline V gene. The CDR3 sequence: CASSLVSSGGEETQYF. CDR3 DNA: TGTGCCAGCAGCTTAGTGTCTAGCGGGGGGGAAGAGACCCAGTACTTC.

The chain couples TRBV27 to TRBJ2-1; 7 nucleotides agree with TRBD1. The CDR3 loop spans 15 amino acids. V shed 6 bases and J 4 bases; nucleotides not matched to a gene: 9. Germline CDR1 MNHEY, CDR2 SMNVEV (reference sequence). CDR3 nucleotide sequence: TGTGCCAGCAGCCCCGGACAGGACCTATACAATGAGCAGTTCTTC. It translates to CASSPGQDLYNEQFF.

In its sample, this clonotype was seen a few times. The chain carries TRBV5-1 and TRBJ2-7; TRBD1 agrees at 8 bases. Trimming cost V 2 bases and J 7 bases; bases outside gene matches: 11. The V gene's germline CDR1 is SGHRS and CDR2 YFSETQ. The length of the CDR3 is 15 residues. The CDR3 loop is CASSFKDRAPGEQYF. CDR3 coding DNA: TGCGCCAGCAGCTTTAAGGACAGGGCTCCCGGGGAGCAGTACTTC.

The genes are TRBV27 and TRBJ1-6; a weak D match, TRBD1 (5 bases). The germline gives CDR1 MNHEY, CDR2 SMNVEV (reference sequence). CDR3 length equals 15 residues. V lost 5 bases and J lost 11, with 19 bases in between. The CDR3 DNA follows: TGTGCCAGCAGTCCCCGAGGGGAGAACCGGACACCCCTCCACTTT. The encoded protein is CASSPRGENRTPLHF.

The chain recombines TRBV7-8 with TRBJ2-1; D not resolved. CDR1 and CDR2 (germline): SGHVS, FQNEAQ. The CDR3 is made up of 18 amino acids. V lost 2 bases and J 0 bases, leaving 17 bases between the germline ends. CDR3 loop: CASSLPKGNVNSYNEQFF. The CDR3, as DNA: TGTGCCAGCAGCTTACCTAAAGGGAACGTCAACTCCTACAATGAGCAGTTCTTC.

In its sample, this clonotype was seen a few times. The chain has TRBV18 and TRBJ2-7, with D uncertain. The DNA end is more similar to TRBJ2-5, so the J call may be wrong. This CDR3 has 13 residues. Germline-derived CDR1 and CDR2 are KGHSH and LQKENI. The CDR3 region is CASSPITTETQYF. CDR3 DNA sequence: TGTGCCAGCTCACCTATTACGACGGAGACCCAGTACTTC.